Described below is a single T cell receptor beta chain sequence and its context. This record comes from a study of blood T cell repertoires in COVID-19. Study background: Material from acute and convalescent COVID-19 was sourced from the United States, Italy and Spain. From T cells, B-cell-depleted T cells, or PBMCs came the material, which was cDNA or gDNA.

V lost 1 base and J 0 bases, leaving 8 bases between the germline ends. Germline-derived CDR1 and CDR2 are LGHDT and YNNKEL (reference sequence). The CDR3 extends over 15 amino acids. Study processing details: Reference gene primers were amplified, and this amplification served to estimate nucleated cell counts. Repertoires were generated with immunoSEQ multiplex PCR, while TCRdb's copy carries only in-frame clones and drops some. The D gene and trimming were derived from the DNA, and the V and J assignments and clone size from that table. Of some 220,000 clones listed, around four fifths are singletons.

The TCR comes from a man over 45 with acute or convalescent COVID-19. This chain connects TRBV3-1 (or the pseudogene TRBV3-2) to TRBJ2-3; D is ambiguous. Sequenced sample: peripheral blood. The CDR3 DNA sequence: TGTGCCAGCAGCCAAGGGCAGACTAGCACAGATACGCAGTATTTT. Its protein product is CASSQGQTSTDTQYF.